This T cell receptor (beta chain) was profiled in a study of neurological immune-mediated disorders. This clonotype was seen ten or more times. Its antigen is undetermined. Points from the study as a whole: A possible signature appeared as one related-CDR3 cluster, in which phylogenetic grouping placed the repertoires of 18 of 34 multiple sclerosis patients.

A single run covered 15-18 subjects with over 190 million TCR-beta sequences. Each CDR3 protein gets one entry after TCRdb re-called the 5' RACE reads with MiXCR. The sample shows over 60,000 distinct CDR3 sequences, approximately 4.6% of them seen only once. Material for sequencing was PBMCs. The receptor comes from a woman in her seventies with multiple sclerosis.

Written as DNA, the CDR3 is TGTGCCAGCAGCGCACAGGGGATAGATACGCAGTATTTT. This sequence encodes CASSAQGIDTQYF. The chain couples TRBV7-2 to TRBJ2-3; 7 positions match TRBD1. The V gene end was trimmed by 5 bases and the J gene end by 5 bases; junction bases not matched to a gene: 4. CDR3 length: 13 residues. The germline V gene encodes CDR1 SGHTA and CDR2 FQGNSA.